This TCR beta chain is from a study of shared clonotypes between healthy human individuals. The study, taken as a whole, reports: Rarefaction showed sorted-subset sequencing was incomplete despite large depth. Larger estimated richness was generally recorded for naive subsets relative to memory subsets.

For this clone: Its antigen remains unknown.

Caucasian adults living in Nashville, Tennessee, provided all samples. CD4+ cell separation produced CD45RA+ naive and CD45RA-negative memory subsets. The assay was immunoSEQ multiplex PCR, and TCRdb's table has in-frame clones only and misses some. The table lists 2.3 million or so clones, over 90% of them singletons, with 0.35% to 0.45% in the top ten. The TCR originated in a man aged 18 to 35 in good health. Some clones in this sample may be carry-over from other donors' samples. The sequencing input was naive CD4+ T cells from PBMCs. Stated subset: CD45RA+ positively selected.

CDR3 DNA sequence: TGCGCCAGCAGTGAGGGGGCGGGCAATCAGCCCCAGCATTTT. Translation: CASSEGAGNQPQHF. The chain is built from TRBV10-2 and TRBJ1-5; D perhaps matches TRBD1 (5 bases). The V end lost 2 bases, the J end lost 2 bases, and 7 bases lay between the germline ends. Germline V gene data show CDR1 as WSHSY and CDR2 as SAAADI. This CDR3 spans 14 amino acids.